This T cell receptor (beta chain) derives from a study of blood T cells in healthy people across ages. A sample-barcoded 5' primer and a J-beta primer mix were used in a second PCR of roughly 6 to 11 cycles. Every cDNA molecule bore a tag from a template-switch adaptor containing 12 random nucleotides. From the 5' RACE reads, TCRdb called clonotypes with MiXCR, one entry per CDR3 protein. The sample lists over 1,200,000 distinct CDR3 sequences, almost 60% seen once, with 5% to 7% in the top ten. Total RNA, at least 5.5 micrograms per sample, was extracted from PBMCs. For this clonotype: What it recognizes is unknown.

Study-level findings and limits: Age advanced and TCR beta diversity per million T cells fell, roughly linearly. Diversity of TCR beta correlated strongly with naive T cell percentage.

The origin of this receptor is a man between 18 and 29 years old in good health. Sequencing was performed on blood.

This CDR3 is CASSLMDRGDGYTF. CDR3 sequence (DNA): TGTGCCAGCAGTCTAATGGACAGGGGCGATGGCTACACCTTC. This chain links TRBV12-3 or TRBV12-4 with TRBJ1-2; 9 bases agree with TRBD1. The CDR3 totals 14 residues. V was clipped by 5 bases and J by 6 bases; unmatched bases: 7.